The rows below give T cell receptor beta chains drawn from one sample of a study of T cell responses to AZD1222 COVID-19 vaccine. Some clones are missing from TCRdb's copy, which holds only in-frame ones; the method was immunoSEQ multiplex PCR. The data show 150,000 or so clones, 90% to 95% seen once. The input for sequencing was peripheral blood, taken on day 0 of AZD1222 vaccination. These receptors all come from an adult in good health. Both conserved end residues are trimmed from each CDR3. The D gene is left open where the match is weak.

j_call | cdr3_length | v_call | d_call | cdr3_aa
TRBJ2-3 | 12 | TRBV29-1 | - | SGRPGARTDTQY
TRBJ2-5 | 14 | TRBV18 | TRBD1 | ASSPDGTGYQETQY
TRBJ2-7 | 13 | TRBV5-4 | - | ASTGQEGGRYEQY
TRBJ1-6 | 11 | TRBV6-5 | TRBD1 | ASGGQGHSPLH
TRBJ1-5 | 12 | TRBV29-1 | - | SVVARDGNQPQH
TRBJ2-1 | 13 | TRBV5-4 | - | ASSLARLAYNEQF
TRBJ2-2 | 10 | TRBV7-9 | - | ASSLTAGELF
TRBJ2-7 | 11 | TRBV7-2 | - | ASSFPSRYEQY
TRBJ2-7 | 11 | TRBV7-3 | - | ASSDGVFYEQY
TRBJ1-1 | 12 | TRBV11-1 | - | ASSLAASNTEAF
TRBJ1-5 | 13 | TRBV4-1 | - | ASSQDPLGVQPQH
TRBJ1-1 | 14 | TRBV4-1 | - | ASSLQLGGTNTEAF
TRBJ2-7 | 13 | TRBV4-1 | - | ASSQSTAGSYEQY
TRBJ2-1 | 12 | TRBV6-5 | TRBD2 | ASIRLAGYNEQF
TRBJ2-1 | 11 | TRBV19 | TRBD2 | ASSMGGLNEQF
TRBJ1-3 | 11 | TRBV4-1 | TRBD1 | ASTRTGGDTIY
TRBJ2-7 | 11 | TRBV11-1 | - | ASSRGQTYEQY
TRBJ1-2 | 16 | TRBV10-3 | - | AISESHRVGGANYGYT
TRBJ2-7 | 11 | TRBV27 | - | ASSRGSSYEQY
TRBJ2-7 | 14 | TRBV3-1/TRBV3-2 | TRBD2 | ASSFLLAGVGYEQY
TRBJ1-1 | 10 | TRBV10-3 | - | AIAPGVTEAF
TRBJ2-5 | 10 | TRBV10-3 | - | AISETQETQY
TRBJ1-3 | 13 | TRBV18 | - | ASSPAQAKGNTIY
TRBJ1-5 | 12 | TRBV9 | - | ASSAEYSNQPQH
TRBJ2-1 | 15 | TRBV5-4 | - | ASTEGGAGGHYNEQF